A few counts support the clone carrying this T cell receptor beta chain. Its target is unknown. This entry belongs to a study of beta chain features in type 1 diabetes. Notes on the study in general: A moderate, significant TCRB CDR3 shortening appeared in type 1 diabetes across four CD4+ subsets. Naive, central memory and Treg TCRB repertoires appeared more alike in patients than in healthy donors.

V dropped 0 bases and J dropped 5 bases, with 11 bases sitting between them. In germline, CDR1 is SGHNT, CDR2 YENEEA. There are 14 residues in the CDR3. The isolated RNA, all of it, was reverse transcribed, so expressed TCRB transcripts were what got sequenced. Profiling relied on immunoSEQ multiplex PCR, and the TCRdb table lists in-frame clones only, not all of them. The sample records 350,000 or so clones, about 20% being singletons. The clonotype originates from a woman aged 18-29 years in good health. The specimen sequenced was naive CD4+ T cells from blood. The J gene is TRBJ2-7, the V gene TRBV11-3, with TRBD1 as a possible D gene (5 bases). CDR3 DNA: TGTGCCAGCAGCTTAGACCAGGGATTCAACGAGCAGTACTTC. It translates to CASSLDQGFNEQYF.